This T cell receptor (beta chain) was captured by sequencing in a study of cytomegalovirus exposure and HLA in healthy donors. The germline V gene has CDR1 SGHKS and CDR2 YYEKEE (reference sequence). The CDR3 length is 14 residues. The V gene end was trimmed by 2 bases and the J gene end by 3 bases; junction bases not matched to a gene: 2. Vbeta (60) and Jbeta (13) primers were used in the PCR. Clones were read by immunoSEQ multiplex PCR, and TCRdb kept only the in-frame ones, dropping some. This sample has around 130,000 clones, with over 60% found just once. This TCR came from a man aged 40-55 years in good health and CMV-seronegative. The source material was PBMCs. The chain recombines TRBV5-5 with TRBJ2-1; 7 bases align to TRBD2. CDR3 amino acids: CASSLLAHYNEQFF. For the CDR3, the DNA is TGTGCCAGCAGCTTACTAGCGCACTACAATGAGCAGTTCTTC.